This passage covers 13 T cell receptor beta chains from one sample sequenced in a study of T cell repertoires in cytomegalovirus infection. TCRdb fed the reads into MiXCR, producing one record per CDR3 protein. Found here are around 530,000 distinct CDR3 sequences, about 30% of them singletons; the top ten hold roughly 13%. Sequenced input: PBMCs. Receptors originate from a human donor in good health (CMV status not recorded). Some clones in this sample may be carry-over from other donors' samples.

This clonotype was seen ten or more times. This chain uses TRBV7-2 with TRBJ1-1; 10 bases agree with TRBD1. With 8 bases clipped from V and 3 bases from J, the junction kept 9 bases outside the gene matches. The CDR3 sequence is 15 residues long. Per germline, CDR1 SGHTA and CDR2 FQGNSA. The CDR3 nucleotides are TGTGCCAGCCGAAATGACAGGGGGCCTGACACTGAAGCTTTCTTT. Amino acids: CASRNDRGPDTEAFF.

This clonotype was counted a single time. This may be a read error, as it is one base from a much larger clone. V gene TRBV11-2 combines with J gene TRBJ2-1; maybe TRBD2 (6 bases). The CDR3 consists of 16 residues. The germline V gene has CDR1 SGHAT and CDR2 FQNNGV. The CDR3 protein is CASSLDRRDSYNEQLF. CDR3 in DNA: TGTGCCAGCAGCTTAGATCGGCGGGACTCCTACAATGAGCAGCTCTTC.

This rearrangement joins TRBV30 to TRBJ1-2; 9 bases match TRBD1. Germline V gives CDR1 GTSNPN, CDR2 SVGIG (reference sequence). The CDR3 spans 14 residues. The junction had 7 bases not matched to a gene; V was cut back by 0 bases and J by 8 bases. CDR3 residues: CAWSVPQGAGGYTF. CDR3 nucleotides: TGTGCCTGGAGTGTACCACAGGGGGCCGGGGGCTACACCTTC. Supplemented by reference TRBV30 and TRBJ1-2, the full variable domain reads SQTIHQWPATLVQPVGSPLSLECTVEGTSNPNLYWYRQAAGRGLQLLFYSVGIGQISSEVPQNLSASRPQDRQFILSSKKLLLSDSGFYLCAWSVPQGAGGYTFGSGTRLTVV.

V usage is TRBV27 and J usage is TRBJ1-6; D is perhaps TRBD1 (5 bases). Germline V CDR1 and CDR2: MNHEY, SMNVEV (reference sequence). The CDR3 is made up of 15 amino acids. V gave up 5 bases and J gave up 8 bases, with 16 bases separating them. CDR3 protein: CASSSLGVVDSPLHF. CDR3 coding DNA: TGTGCCAGCAGTAGCCTGGGGGTTGTTGATTCACCCCTCCACTTT.

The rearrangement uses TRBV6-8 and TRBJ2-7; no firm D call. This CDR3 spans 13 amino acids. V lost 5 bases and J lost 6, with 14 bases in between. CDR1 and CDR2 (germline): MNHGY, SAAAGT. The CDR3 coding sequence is TGTGCCAGCAGTATAACCGACCGGCGCGAGCAGTACTTC. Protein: CASSITDRREQYF.

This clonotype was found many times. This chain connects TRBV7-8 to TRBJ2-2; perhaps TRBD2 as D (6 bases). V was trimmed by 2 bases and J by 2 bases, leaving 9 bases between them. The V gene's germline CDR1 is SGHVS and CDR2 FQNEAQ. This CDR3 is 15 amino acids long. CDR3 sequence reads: CASSLWGVNTGELFF. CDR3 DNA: TGTGCCAGCAGCTTATGGGGGGTCAACACCGGGGAGCTGTTTTTT.

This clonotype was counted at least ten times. CDR3 in amino acids: CASSSQGSTYEQYF. Written as DNA, the CDR3 is TGTGCCAGCAGCAGTCAGGGGTCCACCTACGAGCAGTACTTC. The chain combines TRBV11-3 with TRBJ2-7; D perhaps matches TRBD1 (6 bases). The germline V and J ends were trimmed by 5 bases and 2 bases, with 13 bases remaining between them. The germline CDR1 and CDR2 sequences are SGHNT and YENEEA. The length of the CDR3 is 14 residues.

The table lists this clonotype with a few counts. CDR3 DNA: TGTGCCAGCAGTCTTGGACTAGCGGGAGGATCTTATGCCGATGAGCAGTTCTTC. Protein sequence: CASSLGLAGGSYADEQFF. This chain uses TRBV6-2 or TRBV6-3 with TRBJ2-1; 14 bases match TRBD2. This CDR3 region has 18 residues. Germline-derived CDR1 and CDR2 are MNHEY and SVGEGT. The junction had 14 bases not matched to a gene; V was cut back by 5 bases and J by 8 bases.

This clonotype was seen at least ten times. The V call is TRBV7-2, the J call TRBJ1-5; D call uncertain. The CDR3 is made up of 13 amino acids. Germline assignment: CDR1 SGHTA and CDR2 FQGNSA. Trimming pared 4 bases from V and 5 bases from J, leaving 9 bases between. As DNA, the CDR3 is TGTGCCAGCAGCTCGCAGAAGTATCAGCCCCAGCATTTT. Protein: CASSSQKYQPQHF.

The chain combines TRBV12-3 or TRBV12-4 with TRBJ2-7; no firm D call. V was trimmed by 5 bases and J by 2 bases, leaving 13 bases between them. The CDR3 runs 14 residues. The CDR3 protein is CASSPGPNTYEQYF. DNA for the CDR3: TGTGCCAGCAGTCCAGGACCTAATACCTACGAGCAGTACTTC.

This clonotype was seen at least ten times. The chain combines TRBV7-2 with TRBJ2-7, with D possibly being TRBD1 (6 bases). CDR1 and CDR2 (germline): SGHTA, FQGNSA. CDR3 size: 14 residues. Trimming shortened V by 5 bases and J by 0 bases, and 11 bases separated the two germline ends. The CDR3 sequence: CASSPRTDSYEQYF. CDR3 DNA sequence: TGTGCCAGCAGCCCCCGGACAGACTCCTACGAGCAGTACTTC.

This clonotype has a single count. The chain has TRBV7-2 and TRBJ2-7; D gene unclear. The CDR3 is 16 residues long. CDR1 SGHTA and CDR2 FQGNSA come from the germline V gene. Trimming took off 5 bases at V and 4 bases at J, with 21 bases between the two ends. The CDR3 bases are TGTGCCAGCAGCCTACGTACTTTCGGCCAAAGTTACGAGCAGTACTTC. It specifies CASSLRTFGQSYEQYF. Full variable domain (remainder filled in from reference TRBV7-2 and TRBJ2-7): GAGVSQSPSNKVTEKGKDVELRCDPISGHTALYWYRQSLGQGLEFLIYFQGNSAPDKSGLPSDRFSAERTGGSVSTLTIQRTQQEDSAVYLCASSLRTFGQSYEQYFGPGTRLTVT.

This chain's CDR3 is CASSPPPGRSSYNEQFF. The CDR3, as DNA: TGTGCCAGCAGTCCCCCCCCCGGGAGGAGCTCCTACAATGAGCAGTTCTTC. The chain combines TRBV27 with TRBJ2-1, with TRBD2 matching 7 bases. This CDR3 has 17 residues. The V segment lost 5 bases and the J segment 0 bases; nucleotides outside the gene matches: 10. Germline V lookup: CDR1 MNHEY, CDR2 SMNVEV (reference sequence).